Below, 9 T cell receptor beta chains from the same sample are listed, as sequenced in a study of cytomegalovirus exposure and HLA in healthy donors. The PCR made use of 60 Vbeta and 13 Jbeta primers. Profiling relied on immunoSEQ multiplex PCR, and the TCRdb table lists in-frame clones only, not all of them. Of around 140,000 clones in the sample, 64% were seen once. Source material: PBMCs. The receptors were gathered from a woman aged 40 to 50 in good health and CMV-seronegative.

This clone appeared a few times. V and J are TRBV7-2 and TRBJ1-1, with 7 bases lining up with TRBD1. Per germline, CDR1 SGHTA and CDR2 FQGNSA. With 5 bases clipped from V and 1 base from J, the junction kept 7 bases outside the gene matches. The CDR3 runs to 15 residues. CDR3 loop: CASSPRQGPNTEAFF. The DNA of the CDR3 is TGTGCCAGCAGCCCCCGACAGGGCCCGAACACTGAAGCTTTCTTT.

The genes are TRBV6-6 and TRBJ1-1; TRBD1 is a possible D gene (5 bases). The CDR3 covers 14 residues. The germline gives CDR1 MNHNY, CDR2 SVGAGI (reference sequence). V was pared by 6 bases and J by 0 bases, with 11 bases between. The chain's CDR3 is CASSHRSMNTEAFF. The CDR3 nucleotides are TGTGCCAGCAGCCACAGGAGTATGAACACTGAAGCTTTCTTT.

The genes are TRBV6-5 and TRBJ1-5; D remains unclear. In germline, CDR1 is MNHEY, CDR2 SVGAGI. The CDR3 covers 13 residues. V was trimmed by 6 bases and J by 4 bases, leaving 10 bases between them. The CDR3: CASRETGNQPQHF. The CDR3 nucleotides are TGTGCCAGCAGGGAGACGGGTAATCAGCCCCAGCATTTT.

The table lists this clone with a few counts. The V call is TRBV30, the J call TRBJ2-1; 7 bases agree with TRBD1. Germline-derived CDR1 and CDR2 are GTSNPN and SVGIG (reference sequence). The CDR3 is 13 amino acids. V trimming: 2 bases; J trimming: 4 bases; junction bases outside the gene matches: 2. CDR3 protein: CAWSLTGYNEQFF. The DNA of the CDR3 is TGTGCCTGGAGTCTGACAGGGTACAATGAGCAGTTCTTC.

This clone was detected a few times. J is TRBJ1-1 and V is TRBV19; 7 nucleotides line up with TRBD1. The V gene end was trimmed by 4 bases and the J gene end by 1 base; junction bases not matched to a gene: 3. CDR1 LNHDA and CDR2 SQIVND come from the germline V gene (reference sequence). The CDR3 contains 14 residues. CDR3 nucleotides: TGTGCCAGTAGTAGCCGGGACAGGAACACTGAAGCTTTCTTT. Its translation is CASSSRDRNTEAFF. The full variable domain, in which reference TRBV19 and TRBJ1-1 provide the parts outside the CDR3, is DGGITQSPKYLFRKEGQNVTLSCEQNLNHDAMYWYRQDPGQGLRLIYYSQIVNDFQKGDIAEGYSVSREKKESFPLTVTSAQKNPTAFYLCASSSRDRNTEAFFGQGTRLTVV.

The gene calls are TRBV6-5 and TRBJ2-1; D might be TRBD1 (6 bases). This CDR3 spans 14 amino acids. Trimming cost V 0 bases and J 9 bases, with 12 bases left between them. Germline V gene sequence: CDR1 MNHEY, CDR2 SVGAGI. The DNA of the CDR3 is TGTGCCAGCAGTTACTCGAACAGGGCTACTGAGCAGTTCTTC. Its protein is CASSYSNRATEQFF.

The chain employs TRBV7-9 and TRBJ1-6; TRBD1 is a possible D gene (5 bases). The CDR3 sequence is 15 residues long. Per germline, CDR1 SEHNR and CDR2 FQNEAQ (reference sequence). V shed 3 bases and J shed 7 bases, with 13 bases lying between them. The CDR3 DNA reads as TGTGCCAGCAGCTTTGGGGGGGGAGAGAATTCACCCCTCCACTTT. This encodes CASSFGGGENSPLHF.

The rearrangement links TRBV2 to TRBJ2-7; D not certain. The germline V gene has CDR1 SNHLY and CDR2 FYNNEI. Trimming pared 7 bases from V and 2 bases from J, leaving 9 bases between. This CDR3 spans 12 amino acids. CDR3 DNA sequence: TGTGCCAGCAAAGCTAAGCCCTACGAGCAGTACTTC. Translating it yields CASKAKPYEQYF.

Here the CDR3 reads CASSSQGVDGYTF. Written as DNA, the CDR3 is TGTGCCAGCAGTTCTCAAGGGGTAGATGGCTACACCTTC. The chain links TRBV28 to TRBJ1-2, with D perhaps TRBD1 (5 bases). Trimming took 4 bases from V and 6 from J, leaving 12 bases between them. Germline V gene lookup returns CDR1 MDHEN and CDR2 SYDVKM. The CDR3 runs 13 residues.